The subject of this entry is one T cell receptor beta chain. Its antigen is undetermined. There are 16 residues in the CDR3. CDR1 and CDR2 (germline): LGHDT, YNNKEL (reference sequence). J was trimmed by 4 bases and V by 4 bases; bases with no gene match: 12. After roughly 9 days in culture, the CD4+ T cells were isolated. Between March and December 2020, the person had a SARS-CoV-2 infection that PCR confirmed. All study participants received two doses of BNT162b2 or mRNA-1273 vaccine. IL-2 medium was substituted for half the medium on days 3 and 7. The sample originates from a study of vaccination effects on CD4 cells after COVID-19. Across the whole study: Once vaccinated, three convalescent patients were sampled both early and late afterward.

Data came from immunoSEQ multiplex PCR; TCRdb stores just in-frame clones and leaves some out. Of around 50,000 clones in the sample, about 70% were seen once. This clonotype was sampled from a human donor who had a prior SARS-CoV-2 infection. The sequencing used CD4+ T cells from PBMCs cultured without peptide, collected after COVID-19 vaccination. This sequence joins TRBV3-1 (or the pseudogene TRBV3-2) and TRBJ2-5; 7 positions match TRBD2. The DNA for the CDR3 is TGTGCCAGCAGCCCAATGCTTCGGGGGGTTGGAGAGACCCAGTACTTC. Amino acid sequence: CASSPMLRGVGETQYF.